The 14 T cell receptor beta chains listed next were all sequenced from one sample in a study of cytomegalovirus exposure and HLA in healthy donors. With 60 Vbeta and 13 Jbeta primers, the PCR was carried out. Measured with immunoSEQ multiplex PCR; TCRdb has only the in-frame clones, and not every one. The sample contains 100,000 to 150,000 clones, about 70% of which appear only once. Sequenced material: PBMCs. The receptors shown here come from a male donor in good health and CMV-seronegative.

The gene calls are TRBV28 and TRBJ1-1, with no clear D. The germline V gene has CDR1 MDHEN and CDR2 SYDVKM. The CDR3 consists of 13 residues. V was trimmed by 5 bases and J by 8 bases, leaving 15 bases between them. As DNA, the CDR3 is TGTGCCAGCAGTCACCCCAGGTGGGCGGAAGCTTTCTTT. It yields the protein CASSHPRWAEAFF.

The gene calls are TRBV6-1 and TRBJ1-5, with a tentative D call TRBD1 (5 bases). Germline loops: CDR1 MNHNS, CDR2 SASEGT. The germline V and J ends were trimmed by 8 bases and 4 bases, with 12 bases remaining between them. The CDR3 is 13 residues long. The CDR3 reads CASDVDTNQPQHF. DNA of the CDR3: TGTGCCAGCGATGTGGACACTAATCAGCCCCAGCATTTT.

This clone has a handful of counts. The chain joins TRBV9 to TRBJ2-2; 8 bases fit TRBD2. The CDR3 runs 15 residues. The germline V gene has CDR1 SGDLS and CDR2 YYNGEE. V was clipped by 8 bases and J by 2 bases; unmatched bases: 8. This CDR3 is CASRLGGANTGELFF. CDR3 DNA sequence: TGTGCCAGTCGCCTCGGGGGGGCTAACACCGGGGAGCTGTTTTTT. The full variable domain, rest sourced from reference TRBV9 and TRBJ2-2, is DSGVTQTPKHLITATGQRVTLRCSPRSGDLSVYWYQQSLDQGLQFLIQYYNGEERAKGNILERFSAQQFPDLHSELNLSSLELGDSALYFCASRLGGANTGELFFGEGSRLTVL.

V gene TRBV28 combines with J gene TRBJ1-1; TRBD1 matches at 9 bases. The junction had 7 bases not matched to a gene; V was cut back by 7 bases and J by 1 base. CDR3 size: 15 residues. Germline assignment: CDR1 MDHEN and CDR2 SYDVKM. CDR3 sequence (DNA): TGTGCCAGCATCTTACAGGGGGCGGGGAACACTGAAGCTTTCTTT. It specifies CASILQGAGNTEAFF.

The count of this clone is one. The chain joins TRBV11-3 to TRBJ1-3; D gene unclear. Germline V lookup: CDR1 SGHNT, CDR2 YENEEA. This CDR3 is built from 13 residues. V lost 4 bases and J 0 bases, leaving 4 bases between the germline ends. This CDR3 reads CASSSSSGNTIYF. CDR3 coding DNA: TGTGCCAGCAGCTCGTCCTCTGGAAACACCATATATTTT.

V is TRBV27 and J is TRBJ2-3; possible D gene TRBD1, 6 bases. The CDR3 is 14 residues long. V was shortened by 2 bases and J by 2 bases, with 8 bases between the two germline ends. Germline CDR1 is MNHEY and CDR2 is SMNVEV (reference sequence). For the CDR3, the DNA is TGTGCCAGCAGTTTACAGGGGACCACAGATACGCAGTATTTT. As protein: CASSLQGTTDTQYF.

The V gene is TRBV2, the J gene TRBJ1-1; 10 bases align to TRBD1. The trim removed 10 bases at V and 4 bases at J, leaving 6 bases unmatched. The CDR3 is made up of 13 amino acids. CDR1 SNHLY and CDR2 FYNNEI come from the germline V gene. The chain's CDR3 is CANQRDRGTEAFF. Written as DNA, the CDR3 is TGTGCCAACCAGCGGGACAGGGGCACTGAAGCTTTCTTT.

The rearrangement joins TRBV2 to TRBJ1-2, with 10 nucleotides matching TRBD1. V shed 3 bases and J 5 bases; nucleotides not matched to a gene: 3. Germline V gene lookup returns CDR1 SNHLY and CDR2 FYNNEI. CDR3 length: 14 residues. The CDR3 nucleotides are TGTGCCAGCAGTGAGGGACAGGGGTATTATGGCTACACCTTC. Protein: CASSEGQGYYGYTF.

V gene TRBV10-3 combines with J gene TRBJ2-7, with 8 bases matching TRBD2. J lost 2 bases, V lost 2 bases, and 11 bases had no gene match. Germline assignment: CDR1 ENHRY and CDR2 SYGVKD. CDR3 length: 17 amino acids. The CDR3 loop is CAISEVIAGSTTYEQYF. CDR3 nucleotides: TGTGCCATCAGTGAGGTTATAGCGGGATCTACCACCTACGAGCAGTACTTC.

V and J are TRBV19 and TRBJ2-5; TRBD2 agrees at 12 bases. The CDR3 covers 16 residues. Germline CDR1 is LNHDA and CDR2 is SQIVND (reference sequence). The V segment lost 0 bases and the J segment 2 bases; nucleotides outside the gene matches: 1. CDR3 region: CASSIELAGGQETQYF. The CDR3, as DNA: TGTGCCAGTAGTATAGAACTAGCGGGAGGTCAAGAGACCCAGTACTTC. Looking up the rest from reference TRBV19 and TRBJ2-5 gives the full variable domain: DGGITQSPKYLFRKEGQNVTLSCEQNLNHDAMYWYRQDPGQGLRLIYYSQIVNDFQKGDIAEGYSVSREKKESFPLTVTSAQKNPTAFYLCASSIELAGGQETQYFGPGTRLLVL.

J is TRBJ2-3 and V is TRBV2; a weak D match, TRBD1 (6 bases). Per germline, CDR1 SNHLY and CDR2 FYNNEI. Deletions cut 5 bases from V and 1 base from J, with 10 bases between. There are 14 residues in the CDR3. CDR3 in DNA: TGTGCCAGCAGTTCCGACAGGCGCACAGATACGCAGTATTTT. The encoded protein is CASSSDRRTDTQYF. Drawing the rest from reference TRBV2 and TRBJ2-3, the complete variable domain is EPEVTQTPSHQVTQMGQEVILRCVPISNHLYFYWYRQILGQKVEFLVSFYNNEISEKSEIFDDQFSVERPDGSNFTLKIRSTKLEDSAMYFCASSSDRRTDTQYFGPGTRLTVL.

The chain employs TRBV7-2 and TRBJ2-1; 9 bases agree with TRBD2. Germline V gene data show CDR1 as SGHTA and CDR2 as FQGNSA. This CDR3 is 13 amino acids long. After removal of 5 bases from V and 9 bases from J, the junction contained 5 bases not matched to a gene. CDR3 sequence reads: CASSPGLASEQFF. The CDR3 DNA follows: TGTGCCAGCAGCCCGGGACTAGCCAGTGAGCAGTTCTTC.

This clone was picked up a small number of times. The chain couples TRBV6-6 to TRBJ1-1; 8 bases agree with TRBD1. The V segment lost 6 bases and the J segment 3 bases; nucleotides outside the gene matches: 6. The germline V gene encodes CDR1 MNHNY and CDR2 SVGAGI (reference sequence). The CDR3 has 14 residues. In DNA, the CDR3 is TGTGCCAGCAGCTCCCGGGGACAGGACACTGAAGCTTTCTTT. This gives the protein CASSSRGQDTEAFF.

The rearrangement links TRBV7-9 to TRBJ2-3; 9 nucleotides line up with TRBD2. Germline V gene data show CDR1 as SEHNR and CDR2 as FQNEAQ (reference sequence). With V trimmed by 7 bases and J by 6 bases, 11 bases remained unmatched. This CDR3 spans 15 amino acids. The CDR3 bases are TGTGCCAGCACCGGGACTAGCAGTCAATCGGATACGCAGTATTTT. Amino acids: CASTGTSSQSDTQYF.